This TCR beta chain was documented in a study of blood T cell repertoires in COVID-19. Study-wide context: Acute and convalescent COVID-19 samples came from the United States, Italy and Spain. T cells, B-cell-depleted T cells, or PBMCs supplied cDNA or gDNA.

As handled by the study authors: Amplification from reference gene primers served as the basis for estimated nucleated cell counts. The assay was immunoSEQ multiplex PCR, and TCRdb's table has in-frame clones only and misses some. V and J calls and clone size are as listed in that table; D and trimming were resolved from the DNA. The table includes around 200,000 clones, approximately 87% detected once. Sequencing was performed on peripheral blood. This TCR came from a man in his sixties who had recovered from COVID-19.

CDR3 protein: CASGRRQGGYEQYF. In DNA form, the CDR3 reads TGTGCCAGCGGCAGACGACAGGGTGGGTACGAGCAGTACTTC. The genes are TRBV5-4 and TRBJ2-7; TRBD1 agrees at 7 bases. Per the germline V gene, CDR1 is SGHNT and CDR2 is YYREEE (reference sequence). The CDR3 is made up of 14 amino acids. J was trimmed by 4 bases and V by 7 bases; bases with no gene match: 11.